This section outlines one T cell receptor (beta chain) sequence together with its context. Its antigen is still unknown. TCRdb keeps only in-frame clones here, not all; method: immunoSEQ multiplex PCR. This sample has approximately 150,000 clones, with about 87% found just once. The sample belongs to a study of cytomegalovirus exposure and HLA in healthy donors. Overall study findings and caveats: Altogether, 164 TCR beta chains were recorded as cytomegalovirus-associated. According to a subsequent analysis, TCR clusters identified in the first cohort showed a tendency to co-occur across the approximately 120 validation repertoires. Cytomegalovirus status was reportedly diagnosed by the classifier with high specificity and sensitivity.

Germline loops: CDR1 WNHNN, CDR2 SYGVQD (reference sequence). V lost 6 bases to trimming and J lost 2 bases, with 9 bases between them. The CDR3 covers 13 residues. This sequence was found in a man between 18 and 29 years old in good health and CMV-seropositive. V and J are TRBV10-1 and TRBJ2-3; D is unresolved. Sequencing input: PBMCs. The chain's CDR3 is CASSGLYTDTQYF. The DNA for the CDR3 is TGCGCCAGCAGCGGGTTATACACAGATACGCAGTATTTT.